This T cell receptor beta chain was captured in a study of shared clonotypes between healthy human individuals. About the research overall: A couple of female and three male donors aged 18 to 49 were enrolled.

The naive CD8 subset, CD45RO-negative cells positively selected for CCR7, excluded terminally differentiated effector memory CD45RA+ cells. Deep level was the assay's run setting. For every subset, genomic DNA was evenly distributed across several immunoSEQ plates. Repertoires were generated with immunoSEQ multiplex PCR, while TCRdb's copy carries only in-frame clones and drops some. Seen here are around 1,900,000 clones, roughly 95% observed once, and the top ten hold 1.5% to 2%. V lost 4 bases and J lost 3, with 13 bases in between. The CDR3 is 13 residues long. Germline CDR1 is SQVTM and CDR2 is ANQGSEA. Study results and caveats: The represented genetic and exposure-history diversity was limited by the small number of donors.

With regard to this clone: The antigen remains unidentified.

The receptor was isolated from a man younger than 35 in good health. Some clones in this sample may be carry-over from other donors' samples. The sequenced material came from naive CD8+ T cells from PBMCs. V and J are TRBV29-1 and TRBJ2-7, with D possibly matching TRBD1 (7 bases). In DNA, the CDR3 is TGCAGCGTTGTCGGGGGACAGTACTACGAGCAGTACTTC. Amino acid sequence: CSVVGGQYYEQYF.